Here is one TCR beta chain with its context. This record belongs to a study of CD8+ T cells in alopecia areata. The treatment is: oral pan-JAK inhibitor, 5-10 mg twice daily. With 1 base removed from V and 1 base from J, the gap between germline ends came to 7 bases. The germline V gene encodes CDR1 GTSNPN and CDR2 SVGIG (reference sequence). The CDR3 extends over 13 amino acids. Isolated RNA was reverse transcribed into cDNA used as the sequencing template. Clones were read by immunoSEQ multiplex PCR, and TCRdb kept only the in-frame ones, dropping some. The table records 150,000 to 200,000 clones, roughly half of them present only once.

The sample was CD8+ T cells sorted from blood, taken between weeks 51 and 54, from a patient treated with tofacitinib. The TCR originated in a human donor with alopecia areata. The chain joins TRBV30 to TRBJ1-1; D ambiguous. This CDR3 reads CAWSGRWNTEAFF. CDR3 nucleotides: TGTGCCTGGAGTGGCAGATGGAACACTGAAGCTTTCTTT. The full variable domain, completed using reference TRBV30 and TRBJ1-1, is SQTIHQWPATLVQPVGSPLSLECTVEGTSNPNLYWYRQAAGRGLQLLFYSVGIGQISSEVPQNLSASRPQDRQFILSSKKLLLSDSGFYLCAWSGRWNTEAFFGQGTRLTVV.